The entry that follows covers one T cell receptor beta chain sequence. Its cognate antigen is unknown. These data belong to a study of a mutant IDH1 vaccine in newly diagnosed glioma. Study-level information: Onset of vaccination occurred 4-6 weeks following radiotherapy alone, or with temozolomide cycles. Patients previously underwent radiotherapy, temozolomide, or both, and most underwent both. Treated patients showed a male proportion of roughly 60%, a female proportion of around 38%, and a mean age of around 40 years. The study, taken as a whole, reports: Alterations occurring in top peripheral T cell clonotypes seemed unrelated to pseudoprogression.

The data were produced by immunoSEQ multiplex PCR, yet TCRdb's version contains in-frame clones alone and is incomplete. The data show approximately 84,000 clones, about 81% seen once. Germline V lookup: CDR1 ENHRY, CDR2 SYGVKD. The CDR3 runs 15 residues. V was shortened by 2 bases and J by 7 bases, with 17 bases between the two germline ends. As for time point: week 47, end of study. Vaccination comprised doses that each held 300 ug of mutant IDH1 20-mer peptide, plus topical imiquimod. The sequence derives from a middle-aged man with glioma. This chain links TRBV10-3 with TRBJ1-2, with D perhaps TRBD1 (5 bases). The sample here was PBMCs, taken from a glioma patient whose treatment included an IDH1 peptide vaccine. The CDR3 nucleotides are TGTGCCATCAGTGAGCTCCAGGGCACAACGAGTGGCTACACCTTC. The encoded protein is CAISELQGTTSGYTF.